The 27 T cell receptor beta chains below come from one sample, sequenced in a study of T-cell reconstitution after alpha-beta-depleted transplantation in children. During its preparation, the TCRbeta library received unique molecular identifiers. TCRdb used MiXCR to reprocess the PCR reads, holding one entry per CDR3 protein. The data show 780,000 or so distinct CDR3 sequences, about 15% seen once. The input for sequencing was PBMCs, mostly from graft donor cells, taken 360 days after TCRalphabeta/CD19-depleted stem cell transplant. The receptors stem from a male patient aged 10 to 17 who had a stem cell transplant for acute lymphoblastic leukemia, so the T cells may come from the graft donor.

At least ten counts were recorded for this clonotype. The CDR3 nucleotides are TGTGCCAGCAGTGCTAGGGGGGGTTTGGGGTACCAAGAGACCCAGTACTTC. Protein product: CASSARGGLGYQETQYF. This rearrangement joins TRBV25-1 to TRBJ2-5; D possibly corresponds to TRBD2 (7 bases). Germline CDR1 is MGHDK and CDR2 is SYGVNS. The length of the CDR3 is 17 residues. V dropped 4 bases and J dropped 0 bases, with 18 bases sitting between them.

J is TRBJ1-1 and V is TRBV7-9; D remains ambiguous. V lost 4 bases to trimming and J lost 0 bases, with 9 bases between them. The CDR3 has 14 amino acids. Germline V gene data show CDR1 as SEHNR and CDR2 as FQNEAQ (reference sequence). The DNA of the CDR3 is TGTGCCAGCAGCTCACAGCCTATGAACACTGAAGCTTTCTTT. Its translation: CASSSQPMNTEAFF.

The rearrangement uses TRBV20-1 and TRBJ2-7; 9 nucleotides align to TRBD2. The V gene end was trimmed by 0 bases and the J gene end by 2 bases; junction bases not matched to a gene: 2. The germline V gene has CDR1 DFQATT and CDR2 SNEGSKA (reference sequence). CDR3 length: 14 amino acids. This chain's CDR3 is CSARDLAGAYEQYF. Here the CDR3 DNA reads TGCAGTGCTAGAGATTTAGCGGGAGCCTACGAGCAGTACTTC.

This chain links TRBV29-1 with TRBJ2-1, with a tentative D call TRBD2 (5 bases). V lost 0 bases and J lost 9, with 18 bases in between. CDR3 size: 15 residues. Germline V gene sequence: CDR1 SQVTM, CDR2 ANQGSEA. This CDR3 is CSVEDRSGGDTEQFF. The CDR3 DNA is TGCAGCGTTGAAGACAGATCCGGAGGTGATACTGAGCAGTTCTTC.

This clonotype was recorded a few times. The rearrangement links TRBV5-6 to TRBJ2-7; D might be TRBD1 (6 bases). Germline V gene sequence: CDR1 SGHDT, CDR2 YYEEEE. The V gene lost 1 base and the J gene lost 5 bases, with 13 bases spanning the gap. This CDR3 comprises 14 residues. The chain's CDR3 is CASSLTGRSDEQYF. Here the CDR3 DNA reads TGTGCCAGCAGCTTGACAGGGCGAAGCGACGAGCAGTACTTC.

This clonotype turned up a few times. The CDR3 DNA reads TGTGCCATCAGTGAGTCGGCTCTAGCGAACCCCAATGAGCAGTTCTTC. Translated: CAISESALANPNEQFF. This chain links TRBV10-3 with TRBJ2-1, with D tentatively TRBD2 (6 bases). Trimming removed 0 bases at V and 6 bases at J, with 15 bases between. The CDR3 spans 16 residues. The germline CDR1 and CDR2 sequences are ENHRY and SYGVKD.

The table lists this clonotype with a few counts. The chain uses TRBV20-1 and TRBJ1-5, with D perhaps TRBD1 (5 bases). Trimming removed 1 base at V and 7 bases at J, with 14 bases between. Germline CDR1 is DFQATT and CDR2 is SNEGSKA (reference sequence). This CDR3 comprises 14 residues. In DNA form, the CDR3 reads TGCAGTGCTAGAGGTTCAGGGATGGGACAGCCCCAGCATTTT. Encoded protein: CSARGSGMGQPQHF.

This clonotype occurred many times. The chain recombines TRBV9 with TRBJ2-1, with 9 positions matching TRBD2. After removal of 0 bases from V and 3 bases from J, the junction contained 4 bases not matched to a gene. The germline V gene has CDR1 SGDLS and CDR2 YYNGEE. CDR3 length: 16 amino acids. The DNA of the CDR3 is TGTGCCAGCAGCGTAGTGGTTAGCGGGAGCTACAATGAGCAGTTCTTC. This encodes CASSVVVSGSYNEQFF.

The J gene is TRBJ2-1, the V gene TRBV20-1, with 10 positions matching TRBD2. The germline gives CDR1 DFQATT, CDR2 SNEGSKA (reference sequence). V lost 5 bases to trimming and J lost 8 bases; unmatched junction nucleotides: 12. CDR3 length equals 15 residues. CDR3 sequence reads: CSAWGLAGARDEQFF. DNA for the CDR3: TGCAGTGCTTGGGGGCTAGCGGGAGCGAGGGATGAGCAGTTCTTC.

The chain is built from TRBV12-3 or TRBV12-4 and TRBJ2-1; D gene ambiguous. The V gene lost 5 bases and the J gene lost 7 bases, with 6 bases spanning the gap. The CDR3 consists of 11 residues. The CDR3 sequence is CASSQTNEQFF. The CDR3, as DNA: TGTGCCAGCAGTCAAACTAATGAGCAGTTCTTC.

V and J are TRBV12-3 or TRBV12-4 and TRBJ1-5; 9 bases map to TRBD1. With V trimmed by 5 bases and J by 7 bases, 6 bases remained unmatched. The CDR3 sequence is 14 residues long. The CDR3 region is CASSALTGGQPQHF. The CDR3, as DNA: TGTGCCAGCAGTGCATTGACAGGGGGGCAGCCCCAGCATTTT.

This clonotype was detected many times. The chain employs TRBV29-1 and TRBJ2-3; 8 nucleotides agree with TRBD1. This CDR3 is built from 14 residues. Germline V CDR1 and CDR2: SQVTM, ANQGSEA. V lost 6 bases to trimming and J lost 2 bases; unmatched junction nucleotides: 7. CDR3 residues: CSVDRGKPTDTQYF. The CDR3, as DNA: TGCAGCGTAGACAGGGGTAAACCCACAGATACGCAGTATTTT.

This clonotype was recorded at least ten times. The chain combines TRBV4-1 with TRBJ2-2, with D perhaps matching TRBD1 (5 bases). The V end was cut by 0 bases, the J end by 4 bases, with 6 bases between. The CDR3 totals 14 residues. CDR1 is MGHRA, CDR2 YSYEKL, per germline. In nucleotides, the CDR3 is TGCGCCAGCAGCCAAGAAGGGGTCACCGGGGAGCTGTTTTTT. It specifies CASSQEGVTGELFF.

At least ten counts were recorded for this clonotype. The CDR3 sequence: CASSQETPDTQYF. In DNA, the CDR3 is TGCGCCAGCAGCCAAGAGACGCCAGATACGCAGTATTTT. V usage is TRBV4-1 and J usage is TRBJ2-3, with D uncertain. This CDR3 spans 13 amino acids. Germline CDR1 is MGHRA and CDR2 is YSYEKL. Between the trimmed V and J ends, which lost 0 bases and 4 bases, there was a span of 5 bases.

Written as DNA, the CDR3 is TGCGCCAGCAGCTTGGAGGGGGCCGGGACGTTGCGGGACGAGCAGTACTTC. This sequence encodes CASSLEGAGTLRDEQYF. V usage is TRBV5-1 and J usage is TRBJ2-7; 7 bases match TRBD1. CDR1 and CDR2 from the germline V gene are SGHRS and YFSETQ. This CDR3 is built from 17 residues. After removal of 0 bases from V and 5 bases from J, the junction contained 14 bases not matched to a gene.

This clonotype turned up a few times. This chain connects TRBV4-2 to TRBJ2-4, with no clear D. The ends were cut back, 4 bases at V and 5 bases at J, with 12 bases in the middle. The length of the CDR3 is 14 residues. Germline V gives CDR1 LGHNA, CDR2 YNFKEQ. CDR3 nucleotides: TGTGCCAGCAGCCCGCTTGGTTATGAAAACATTCAGTACTTC. Its protein product is CASSPLGYENIQYF.

This clonotype was found a few times. The chain couples TRBV7-2 to TRBJ2-5; maybe TRBD2 (6 bases). Germline V gene data show CDR1 as SGHTA and CDR2 as FQGNSA. This CDR3 region has 16 residues. Between the trimmed V and J ends, which lost 6 bases and 2 bases, there was a span of 19 bases. For the CDR3, the DNA is TGTGCCAGCAGTCACCCCTTAGCGGTACTACAAGAGACCCAGTACTTC. This encodes CASSHPLAVLQETQYF.

The CDR3 sequence is CASSQPGQGSHEQYF. The CDR3 DNA sequence: TGTGCCAGCAGCCAACCCGGACAGGGATCGCACGAGCAGTACTTC. The chain couples TRBV4-2 to TRBJ2-7; 8 bases agree with TRBD1. This CDR3 is built from 15 residues. The ends lost 2 bases at V and 5 bases at J; junction bases unmatched: 8. From germline, CDR1 is LGHNA and CDR2 YNFKEQ.

This clonotype was found a few times. This chain connects TRBV7-6 to TRBJ2-5, with 7 bases lining up with TRBD1. This CDR3 is built from 16 residues. V lost 1 base, J lost 1 base, and 6 bases stayed unmatched. From germline, CDR1 is SGHVS and CDR2 FNYEAQ. The CDR3 spells CASSLGRTGLQETQYF. The CDR3 coding sequence is TGTGCCAGCAGCTTAGGACGGACAGGCCTCCAAGAGACCCAGTACTTC.

This chain uses TRBV7-8 with TRBJ2-3; 8 bases fit TRBD1. CDR1 SGHVS and CDR2 FQNEAQ come from the germline V gene. This CDR3 contains 16 residues. V trimming: 1 base; J trimming: 2 bases; junction bases outside the gene matches: 5. The CDR3 loop is CASSLGWTGFTDTQYF. The CDR3 region has the DNA TGTGCCAGCAGCTTAGGATGGACAGGGTTCACAGATACGCAGTATTTT. The full variable domain, with the rest looked up from reference TRBV7-8 and TRBJ2-3, is GAGVSQSPRYKVAKRGQDVALRCDPISGHVSLFWYQQALGQGPEFLTYFQNEAQLDKSGLPSDRFFAERPEGSVSTLKIQRTQQEDSAVYLCASSLGWTGFTDTQYFGPGTRLTVL.

DNA of the CDR3: TGCAGTGCCGGAGGGGCTGGTGAGCAGTTCTTC. Amino acid sequence: CSAGGAGEQFF. The chain carries TRBV20-1 and TRBJ2-1; the D gene is possibly TRBD2 (6 bases). The CDR3 spans 11 residues. Germline CDR1 DFQATT, CDR2 SNEGSKA (reference sequence). V was shortened by 6 bases and J by 9 bases, with 12 bases between the two germline ends.

This clonotype was counted only a few times. The rearrangement joins TRBV6-5 to TRBJ1-2; D may be TRBD1 (6 bases). The CDR3 loop spans 16 amino acids. The germline V and J ends were trimmed by 2 bases and 4 bases, with 17 bases remaining between them. The germline gives CDR1 MNHEY, CDR2 SVGAGI. CDR3 bases: TGTGCCAGCAGTTACCCACAGGGTGGAAGGCGCTATGGCTACACCTTC. It is translated as CASSYPQGGRRYGYTF.

The V and J genes are TRBV29-1 and TRBJ1-6; D is uncertain. The ends were cut back, 4 bases at V and 18 bases at J, with 19 bases in the middle. Germline CDR1 is SQVTM and CDR2 is ANQGSEA. The length of the CDR3 is 12 residues. Here the CDR3 reads CSVVDTTFFSHF. The DNA for the CDR3 is TGCAGCGTTGTAGACACCACATTCTTTTCCCACTTT.

This clonotype was observed a few times. This sequence joins TRBV6-5 and TRBJ2-7, with 9 bases lining up with TRBD1. V gave up 2 bases and J gave up 6 bases; unmatched junction bases: 8. The CDR3 has 15 residues. Germline-derived CDR1 and CDR2 are MNHEY and SVGAGI. In nucleotides, the CDR3 is TGTGCCAGCAGTTACGCACCGGGACAGGGTGGCGAGCAGTACTTC. Translated, it gives CASSYAPGQGGEQYF.

This clonotype was recorded a few times. This chain connects TRBV12-3 or TRBV12-4 to TRBJ2-1; 10 bases fit TRBD1. V gave up 4 bases and J gave up 1 base; unmatched junction bases: 4. The CDR3 totals 16 residues. The CDR3 DNA is TGTGCCAGCAGTTCGACAGGGGGCGGGTCCTACAATGAGCAGTTCTTC. Translation gives CASSSTGGGSYNEQFF.

The rearrangement uses TRBV4-1 and TRBJ2-7, with no clear D. Trimming removed 2 bases at V and 6 bases at J, with 11 bases between. There are 13 residues in the CDR3. Germline values: CDR1 MGHRA, CDR2 YSYEKL. CDR3 bases: TGCGCCAGCAGCCAAAGGTTCACGAGCGAGCAGTACTTC. Translation: CASSQRFTSEQYF.

The chain carries TRBV20-1 and TRBJ2-7, with 7 bases that match TRBD2. Germline V CDR1 and CDR2: DFQATT, SNEGSKA (reference sequence). The J segment lost 1 base and the V segment lost 2 bases, leaving 5 bases of the junction unmatched. This CDR3 comprises 14 residues. Here the CDR3 reads CSARRLADSYEQYF. In nucleotides, the CDR3 is TGCAGTGCTAGAAGGCTAGCGGATTCCTACGAGCAGTACTTC.